The 31 T cell receptor beta chains listed next were all sequenced from one sample in a study of shared clonotypes between healthy human individuals. The assay was immunoSEQ multiplex PCR, and TCRdb's table has in-frame clones only and misses some. The sample lists 2 million to 2.5 million clones, over 85% occurring once. CD45RO negativity and positive selection for CCR7 defined naive CD8 cells, a population that excluded terminally differentiated effector memory CD45RA+ cells. The sample taken for sequencing was naive CD8+ T cells sorted from blood. The receptors come from a man younger than 35 in good health.

This chain uses TRBV5-6 with TRBJ2-7, with 9 nucleotides matching TRBD2. The trim removed 4 bases at V and 0 bases at J, leaving 8 bases unmatched. CDR1 and CDR2 (germline): SGHDT, YYEEEE. The CDR3 is 16 residues long. The CDR3, as DNA: TGTGCCAGCAGCCCCGGACTAGCGCGCATCTCCTACGAGCAGTACTTC. Encoded protein: CASSPGLARISYEQYF.

This rearrangement joins TRBV6-1 to TRBJ1-1; D not resolved. CDR1 MNHNS and CDR2 SASEGT come from the germline V gene. Trimming took off 1 base at V and 5 bases at J, with 11 bases between the two ends. The CDR3 consists of 14 residues. CDR3 sequence (DNA): TGTGCCAGCAGTGAAGAGGGAGGGTTGACTGAAGCTTTCTTT. Translation gives CASSEEGGLTEAFF.

The chain employs TRBV5-4 and TRBJ2-1, with a possible D match to TRBD2 (5 bases). The length of the CDR3 is 15 residues. CDR1 is SGHNT and CDR2 is YYREEE in the germline V gene (reference sequence). Trimming took 3 bases from V and 7 from J, leaving 17 bases between them. The CDR3 bases are TGTGCCAGCAGCTCCCCGGGCGCCCCGGGGAATGAGCAGTTCTTC. Its protein is CASSSPGAPGNEQFF. Based on the CDR3 plus reference TRBV5-4 and TRBJ2-1, the full variable domain is ETGVTQSPTHLIKTRGQQVTLRCSSQSGHNTVSWYQQALGQGPQFIFQYYREEENGRGNFPPRFSGLQFPNYSSELNVNALELDDSALYLCASSSPGAPGNEQFFGPGTRLTVL.

Here the CDR3 reads CASSSTGGISTDTQYF. The CDR3 nucleotides read TGTGCCAGCAGCTCGACAGGGGGCATATCCACAGATACGCAGTATTTT. The J gene is TRBJ2-3, the V gene TRBV9, with TRBD1 identical over 10 bases. Germline V gives CDR1 SGDLS, CDR2 YYNGEE. This CDR3 has 16 amino acids. Trimming removed 4 bases from V and 2 bases from J; junction bases left unmatched: 7.

The rearrangement links TRBV30 to TRBJ2-5, with D perhaps assigned TRBD1 or TRBD2 (6 bases each). The germline V gene encodes CDR1 GTSNPN and CDR2 SVGIG (reference sequence). V gave up 2 bases and J gave up 7 bases, with 23 bases separating them. This CDR3 has 16 residues. The CDR3 here is CAWSSFVGLGGSTQYF. CDR3 coding DNA: TGTGCCTGGAGTTCTTTTGTTGGGTTGGGGGGCTCGACCCAGTACTTC.

V gene TRBV15 combines with J gene TRBJ1-1; maybe TRBD1 (5 bases). This CDR3 region has 15 residues. Trimming left V 7 bases short and J 1 base short, with 16 bases between. CDR1 and CDR2 from the germline V gene are LNHNV and YYDKDF (reference sequence). CDR3 sequence reads: CATTLDMGGNTEAFF. The CDR3 DNA reads TGTGCCACCACCTTAGACATGGGGGGGAACACTGAAGCTTTCTTT.

This chain uses TRBV6-1 with TRBJ2-1; D ambiguous. Trimming removed 3 bases from V and 0 bases from J, with 9 bases in between. This CDR3 is 15 amino acids long. Germline CDR1 is MNHNS and CDR2 is SASEGT. The CDR3 loop reads CASSDTVGSYNEQFF. CDR3 sequence (DNA): TGTGCCAGCAGTGACACGGTTGGCTCCTACAATGAGCAGTTCTTC.

This clone appeared a few times. The chain carries TRBV7-9 and TRBJ2-7; 7 positions agree with TRBD1. Germline trimming cut 4 bases from V and 6 bases from J; bases unmatched to any gene: 6. The CDR3 is 13 residues long. CDR1 is SEHNR and CDR2 is FQNEAQ in the germline V gene (reference sequence). CDR3 bases: TGTGCCAGCAGCTCACTGACAGGGACCGAGCAGTACTTC. Translation gives CASSSLTGTEQYF.

V and J are TRBV10-3 and TRBJ2-7; TRBD2 aligns across 9 bases. The CDR3 loop spans 13 amino acids. V shed 11 bases and J 4 bases; nucleotides not matched to a gene: 9. Germline lookup yields CDR1 ENHRY and CDR2 SYGVKD. In DNA form, the CDR3 reads TGTGCCGGCGGGGGGGAAACACTATACGAGCAGTACTTC. Translated: CAGGGETLYEQYF.

The CDR3 region is CASNFRTSGIYEQFF. In nucleotides, the CDR3 is TGTGCCAGTAACTTTCGGACTAGCGGGATTTATGAGCAGTTCTTC. The V and J genes are TRBV19 and TRBJ2-1, with TRBD2 identical over 12 bases. Germline-derived CDR1 and CDR2 are LNHDA and SQIVND (reference sequence). The CDR3 totals 15 residues. The J segment lost 8 bases and the V segment lost 7 bases, leaving 9 bases of the junction unmatched.

This chain joins TRBV29-1 and TRBJ2-2; the match to TRBD1 covers 9 bases. Germline trimming cut 6 bases from V and 7 bases from J; bases unmatched to any gene: 9. Per germline, CDR1 SQVTM and CDR2 ANQGSEA. The CDR3 is made up of 14 amino acids. This CDR3 is CSVVTGTGIGELFF. The CDR3, as DNA: TGCAGCGTAGTCACCGGGACAGGGATCGGGGAGCTGTTTTTT.

A single count supports this clone. This chain links TRBV6-4 with TRBJ1-6, with D tentatively TRBD1 (5 bases). The V end was cut by 9 bases, the J end by 5 bases, with 14 bases between. Germline V gene lookup returns CDR1 MRHNA and CDR2 SNTAGT. CDR3 length: 14 amino acids. The CDR3 region has the DNA TGTGCCAGGGGGGGGGTCCAGGATAATTCACCCCTCCACTTT. Amino acids: CARGGVQDNSPLHF.

The CDR3 nucleotides read TGTGCCAGCAGCTCCGCCTACCAAGAGACCCAGTACTTC. Translated, it gives CASSSAYQETQYF. The V and J genes are TRBV7-9 and TRBJ2-5; D is ambiguous. V was cut by 4 bases and J by 0 bases, with 6 bases left in between. This CDR3 is 13 amino acids long. Germline V lookup: CDR1 SEHNR, CDR2 FQNEAQ (reference sequence).

This clone has more than one count but fewer than ten. The V and J genes are TRBV6-1 and TRBJ1-2; tentative D call: TRBD1 (6 bases). Looked up from germline, CDR1 is MNHNS and CDR2 is SASEGT. This CDR3 is built from 14 residues. Between the trimmed V and J ends, which lost 4 bases and 0 bases, there was a span of 9 bases. CDR3 sequence reads: CASSGTVANYGYTF. DNA for the CDR3: TGTGCCAGCAGTGGGACAGTAGCTAACTATGGCTACACCTTC.

V usage is TRBV7-8 and J usage is TRBJ2-7; D could derive from TRBD1 or TRBD2 (5 bases each). From germline, CDR1 is SGHVS and CDR2 FQNEAQ. CDR3 length equals 16 residues. Trimming stripped 5 bases from V and 7 bases from J, with 24 bases between. The CDR3 sequence: CASSLKGAWDRGEQYF. CDR3 coding DNA: TGTGCCAGCAGCCTCAAGGGAGCCTGGGACCGTGGGGAGCAGTACTTC.

The CDR3 coding sequence is TGTGCCAGCTGGGACAGCGGGAGAGGGACGCAGTATTTT. As protein: CASWDSGRGTQYF. This sequence joins TRBV11-2 and TRBJ2-3, with TRBD2 as a possible D gene (8 bases). This CDR3 region has 13 residues. Germline loops: CDR1 SGHAT, CDR2 FQNNGV. V lost 8 bases and J lost 9, with 18 bases in between. The full variable domain, rest sourced from reference TRBV11-2 and TRBJ2-3, is EAGVAQSPRYKIIEKRQSVAFWCNPISGHATLYWYQQILGQGPKLLIQFQNNGVVDDSQLPKDRFSAERLKGVDSTLKIQPAKLEDSAVYLCASWDSGRGTQYFGPGTRLTVL.

The chain has TRBV10-1 and TRBJ1-6; D is uncertain. This CDR3 is 13 amino acids long. Germline V gene lookup returns CDR1 WNHNN and CDR2 SYGVQD (reference sequence). V shed 6 bases and J shed 4 bases, with 7 bases lying between them. The CDR3 DNA follows: TGCGCCAGCAGCGGCGGGTATAATTCACCCCTCCACTTT. Protein: CASSGGYNSPLHF.

This chain links TRBV27 with TRBJ1-1, with D possibly matching TRBD1 (5 bases). This CDR3 is built from 15 residues. The germline V and J ends were trimmed by 1 base and 2 bases, with 11 bases remaining between them. Germline lookup yields CDR1 MNHEY and CDR2 SMNVEV (reference sequence). CDR3: CASSLLIGDNTEAFF. In DNA form, the CDR3 reads TGTGCCAGCAGTTTATTGATAGGGGATAACACTGAAGCTTTCTTT.

The genes are TRBV6-5 and TRBJ2-5; 7 positions match TRBD1. CDR3 length equals 14 residues. Germline values: CDR1 MNHEY, CDR2 SVGAGI. J lost 1 base, V lost 4 bases, and 3 bases had no gene match. CDR3 in amino acids: CASSSTGAQETQYF. DNA for the CDR3: TGTGCCAGCAGTTCCACAGGGGCCCAAGAGACCCAGTACTTC.

The V and J genes are TRBV11-3 and TRBJ2-1; D is possibly TRBD2 (6 bases). Looked up from germline, CDR1 is SGHNT and CDR2 is YENEEA. V shed 4 bases and J shed 6 bases, with 10 bases lying between them. The CDR3 is made up of 13 amino acids. The CDR3 here is CASSSGSINEQFF. CDR3 DNA sequence: TGTGCCAGCAGCTCCGGGAGTATCAATGAGCAGTTCTTC.

The chain couples TRBV5-1 to TRBJ2-1; D call uncertain. V shed 2 bases and J shed 9 bases, with 6 bases lying between them. There are 11 residues in the CDR3. Germline V lookup: CDR1 SGHRS, CDR2 YFSETQ. This CDR3 is CASSFGSEQFF. CDR3 nucleotide sequence: TGCGCCAGCAGCTTTGGCAGTGAGCAGTTCTTC.

On this clone itself: This sample also contains other DNA sequences that code for the same CDR3. The gene calls are TRBV5-1 and TRBJ2-7; 8 nucleotides line up with TRBD1. Per the germline V gene, CDR1 is SGHRS and CDR2 is YFSETQ. The CDR3 spans 15 residues. V gave up 0 bases and J gave up 3 bases; unmatched junction bases: 5. DNA for the CDR3: TGCGCCAGCAGCTTGGACGGGACAGGCTTCTACGAGCAGTACTTC. The encoded protein is CASSLDGTGFYEQYF.

The chain links TRBV5-4 to TRBJ2-3; unclear D gene. The germline V gene encodes CDR1 SGHNT and CDR2 YYREEE (reference sequence). The length of the CDR3 is 14 residues. Trimming shortened V by 0 bases and J by 4 bases, and 9 bases separated the two germline ends. CDR3 sequence: CASSLADESDTQYF. The CDR3, as DNA: TGTGCCAGCAGCTTGGCAGACGAATCAGATACGCAGTATTTT. Full variable domain (outside the CDR3, taken from reference TRBV5-4 and TRBJ2-3): ETGVTQSPTHLIKTRGQQVTLRCSSQSGHNTVSWYQQALGQGPQFIFQYYREEENGRGNFPPRFSGLQFPNYSSELNVNALELDDSALYLCASSLADESDTQYFGPGTRLTVL.

The CDR3 spells CASSDPGGYSPLHF. The CDR3 DNA is TGTGCCAGCAGTGATCCAGGGGGATATTCACCCCTCCACTTT. The rearrangement links TRBV6-1 to TRBJ1-6; the match to TRBD1 covers 7 bases. With 3 bases clipped from V and 8 bases from J, the junction kept 4 bases outside the gene matches. This CDR3 region has 14 residues. The germline gives CDR1 MNHNS, CDR2 SASEGT.

This clone has more than one count but fewer than ten. The V call is TRBV11-2, the J call TRBJ2-7, with 11 bases fitting TRBD2. This CDR3 contains 15 residues. V gave up 5 bases and J gave up 1 base; unmatched junction bases: 4. Per the germline V gene, CDR1 is SGHAT and CDR2 is FQNNGV. The DNA of the CDR3 is TGTGCCAGCAGCCCGGGACTAGCGGCGTCCTACGAGCAGTACTTC. It specifies CASSPGLAASYEQYF.

The chain links TRBV21-1 to TRBJ2-5; TRBD1, the table's D call, was not compared with the DNA. TRBV21-1 is classified as a pseudogene. This CDR3 spans 16 amino acids. CDR3 amino acids: CASSQLGTTGKETQYF. Here the CDR3 DNA reads TGTGCCAGCAGCCAACTCGGGACAACGGGCAAAGAGACCCAGTACTTC.

This rearrangement joins TRBV14 to TRBJ2-7; TRBD2 agrees at 10 bases. Germline values: CDR1 SGHDN, CDR2 FVKESK. The CDR3 length is 15 residues. The V segment lost 3 bases and the J segment 2 bases; nucleotides outside the gene matches: 4. Here the CDR3 DNA reads TGTGCCAGCAGCCAGGGACTAGCGTTCGCCTACGAGCAGTACTTC. This gives the protein CASSQGLAFAYEQYF. Based on the CDR3 plus reference TRBV14 and TRBJ2-7, the full variable domain is EAGVTQFPSHSVIEKGQTVTLRCDPISGHDNLYWYRRVMGKEIKFLLHFVKESKQDESGMPNNRFLAERTGGTYSTLKVQPAELEDSGVYFCASSQGLAFAYEQYFGPGTRLTVT.

The genes are TRBV5-6 and TRBJ1-3, with D perhaps matching TRBD1 (6 bases). This CDR3 contains 14 residues. Germline V gives CDR1 SGHDT, CDR2 YYEEEE. With 4 bases removed from V and 3 bases from J, the gap between germline ends came to 11 bases. Here the CDR3 DNA reads TGTGCCAGCAGCCCCCCGACAGGTGGAAACACCATATATTTT. Residues: CASSPPTGGNTIYF. Full variable domain (outside the CDR3, taken from reference TRBV5-6 and TRBJ1-3): DAGVTQSPTHLIKTRGQQVTLRCSPKSGHDTVSWYQQALGQGPQFIFQYYEEEERQRGNFPDRFSGHQFPNYSSELNVNALLLGDSALYLCASSPPTGGNTIYFGEGSWLTVV.

J is TRBJ2-7 and V is TRBV7-2, with 7 bases that match TRBD1. This CDR3 comprises 16 residues. In germline, CDR1 is SGHTA, CDR2 FQGNSA. Trimming removed 0 bases from V and 0 bases from J; junction bases left unmatched: 5. DNA for the CDR3: TGTGCCAGCAGCTTAGCGGTAGGGGGCAGCTCCTACGAGCAGTACTTC. It yields the protein CASSLAVGGSSYEQYF.

The rearrangement uses TRBV6-5 and TRBJ2-3; D may correspond to TRBD1 or TRBD2 (5 bases each). Germline CDR1 MNHEY, CDR2 SVGAGI. The CDR3 length is 15 residues. V was trimmed by 2 bases and J by 4 bases, leaving 13 bases between them. The CDR3 loop is CASSYGAGTADTQYF. The DNA of the CDR3 is TGTGCCAGCAGTTACGGGGCAGGGACGGCAGATACGCAGTATTTT.

J is TRBJ1-2 and V is TRBV5-8; unclear D gene. Trimming removed 0 bases from V and 6 bases from J, with 9 bases in between. The CDR3 runs 13 residues. Germline CDR1 and CDR2: SGHTS and YDEGEE. Here the CDR3 DNA reads TGTGCCAGCAGCTTGGTAACCGGGAATGGCTACACCTTC. It specifies CASSLVTGNGYTF.